This entry is about one T cell receptor beta chain. Its antigen is undetermined. The sample is drawn from a study of cytomegalovirus exposure and HLA in healthy donors. Study background: T cells numbering 150 million to 200 million yielded roughly 120 million unique TCR beta sequences in an earlier analysis.

The study ran its PCR with 60 Vbeta and 13 Jbeta primers. The method was immunoSEQ multiplex PCR; TCRdb's version includes in-frame clones alone and lacks a portion of them. Among 190,000 or so clones, under 85% were seen once, and the ten largest hold 1.6%. The V gene's germline CDR1 is MNHEY and CDR2 SVGAGI. The CDR3 has 14 residues. Study-level results: About 150 TCR beta chains were listed as cytomegalovirus-associated.

The rearrangement links TRBV6-5 to TRBJ2-5; the D gene is possibly TRBD1 (7 bases). The J call is in doubt because the DNA end fits TRBJ2-7 better. The sample consisted of PBMCs. This receptor was taken from a man between 45 and 60 years old in good health and CMV-seronegative. CDR3 bases: TGTGCCAGCAGCCCGGGAGACAGGGCCTACGAGCAGTACTTC. Its protein is CASSPGDRAYEQYF.